The 13 T cell receptor beta chains presented below share a single source sample, sequenced in a study of blood T cell repertoires in COVID-19. Clones were read by immunoSEQ multiplex PCR, and TCRdb kept only the in-frame ones, dropping some. The table includes approximately 300,000 clones, roughly 90% detected once. Sequencing was done on a sample of peripheral blood. The receptor source for this set is a woman in her 40s with COVID-19, enrolled during active disease.

V usage is TRBV28 and J usage is TRBJ1-5; TRBD1 matches 7 bases. The germline V gene has CDR1 MDHEN and CDR2 SYDVKM. The CDR3 is 17 residues long. Trimming cost V 5 bases and J 0 bases; bases outside gene matches: 10. The CDR3 is CASSGTAGWDSNQPQHF. The CDR3 DNA sequence: TGTGCCAGCAGTGGGACAGCGGGTTGGGATAGCAATCAGCCCCAGCATTTT. Variable domain in full (rest from reference TRBV28 and TRBJ1-5): DVKVTQSSRYLVKRTGEKVFLECVQDMDHENMFWYRQDPGLGLRLIYFSYDVKMKEKGDIPEGYSVSREKKERFSLILESASTNQTSMYLCASSGTAGWDSNQPQHFGDGTRLSIL.

The J gene is TRBJ2-1, the V gene TRBV5-1; perhaps TRBD1 as D (5 bases). The germline V gene has CDR1 SGHRS and CDR2 YFSETQ. V lost 4 bases, J lost 6 bases, and 5 bases lay in between. The CDR3 loop spans 11 amino acids. The CDR3 nucleotides are TGCGCCAGCAGCAGGGGCAATGAGCAGTTCTTC. It specifies CASSRGNEQFF.

The rearrangement links TRBV6-2 or TRBV6-3 to TRBJ1-2; 8 bases are a match to TRBD1. The V gene's germline CDR1 is MNHEY and CDR2 SVGEGT. Germline trimming cut 2 bases from V and 8 bases from J; bases unmatched to any gene: 4. This CDR3 has 13 residues. The CDR3 region is CASSYAGTGGYTF. CDR3 sequence (DNA): TGTGCCAGCAGTTACGCCGGGACAGGCGGCTACACCTTC.

The count of this clone is one. The J gene is TRBJ1-1, the V gene TRBV7-2; no reliable D call. Germline V CDR1 and CDR2: SGHTA, FQGNSA. The CDR3 is 13 amino acids. The V and J ends lost 1 base and 7 bases respectively, with 10 bases between them. The CDR3 protein is CASSLVAGIEAFF. Written as DNA, the CDR3 is TGTGCCAGCAGCTTAGTGGCAGGCATTGAAGCTTTCTTT.

The rearrangement joins TRBV3-1 (or the pseudogene TRBV3-2) to TRBJ2-6; D unclear. The ends were cut back, 0 bases at V and 1 base at J, with 10 bases in the middle. CDR3 length: 17 residues. CDR1 and CDR2 from the germline V gene are LGHDT and YNNKEL (reference sequence). CDR3 bases: TGTGCCAGCAGCCAAGATTTGCTGAGTTCTGGGGCCAACGTCCTGACTTTC. Translation gives CASSQDLLSSGANVLTF.

V is TRBV30 and J is TRBJ1-1; unclear D gene. Trimming left V 3 bases short and J 1 base short, with 9 bases between. The CDR3 contains 13 residues. Germline V gives CDR1 GTSNPN, CDR2 SVGIG (reference sequence). The DNA for the CDR3 is TGTGCCTGGAGGTCGGGGTGGAACACTGAAGCTTTCTTT. As protein: CAWRSGWNTEAFF.

The chain links TRBV7-6 to TRBJ2-3, with 7 bases fitting TRBD1. Germline V gene data show CDR1 as SGHVS and CDR2 as FNYEAQ. The junction had 11 bases not matched to a gene; V was cut back by 2 bases and J by 0 bases. CDR3 size: 18 residues. The CDR3 is CASSLKVRGYYSTDTQYF. The DNA for the CDR3 is TGTGCCAGCAGCTTAAAGGTCAGGGGGTACTATAGCACAGATACGCAGTATTTT.

The V gene is TRBV7-2, the J gene TRBJ2-7; 7 nucleotides line up with TRBD2. Unmatched junction bases numbered 12, after V lost 3 bases and J lost 4 bases. Germline V gene data show CDR1 as SGHTA and CDR2 as FQGNSA. The CDR3 has 16 amino acids. CDR3 protein: CASSLRLGGGRYEQYF. The CDR3 nucleotides are TGTGCCAGCAGCTTGCGACTTGGGGGGGGGAGATACGAGCAGTACTTC.

This clone was observed a single time. This chain joins TRBV2 and TRBJ1-4; TRBD1 matches 8 bases. The germline V gene has CDR1 SNHLY and CDR2 FYNNEI. The CDR3 is 19 amino acids. With V trimmed by 5 bases and J by 2 bases, 16 bases remained unmatched. The CDR3 DNA reads as TGTGCCAGCAGTACACTTCAACCATACACAGGGGGGACTAATGAAAAACTGTTTTTT. It specifies CASSTLQPYTGGTNEKLFF.

The V call is TRBV9, the J call TRBJ2-3; 10 nucleotides align to TRBD1. The CDR3 contains 17 residues. J gave up 5 bases and V 0 bases, and 9 bases lay outside the gene matches. Germline V gene data show CDR1 as SGDLS and CDR2 as YYNGEE. CDR3 in amino acids: CASSVDVTGGVQDTQYF. The CDR3 bases are TGTGCCAGCAGCGTAGACGTGACAGGGGGCGTACAAGATACGCAGTATTTT.

The rearrangement uses TRBV7-8 and TRBJ2-7; the match to TRBD1 covers 7 bases. The CDR3 totals 13 residues. Germline assignment: CDR1 SGHVS and CDR2 FQNEAQ. V dropped 8 bases and J dropped 7; count of bases not matched to a gene: 11. In DNA form, the CDR3 reads TGTGCCAGCTCGCCCAACAGGGGTCAAGAGCAGTACTTC. Amino acid sequence: CASSPNRGQEQYF.

The J gene is TRBJ2-7, the V gene TRBV27; 7 nucleotides agree with TRBD1. V shed 3 bases and J 0 bases; nucleotides not matched to a gene: 2. The germline CDR1 and CDR2 sequences are MNHEY and SMNVEV (reference sequence). The CDR3 consists of 14 residues. For the CDR3, the DNA is TGTGCCAGCAGTTTTAACAGGGGCTCCTACGAGCAGTACTTC. This translates into CASSFNRGSYEQYF.

This chain connects TRBV6-2 or TRBV6-3 to TRBJ1-2; 8 bases agree with TRBD1. V dropped 6 bases and J dropped 7; count of bases not matched to a gene: 16. CDR1 is MNHEY, CDR2 SVGEGT, per germline. The CDR3 spans 16 residues. CDR3 in amino acids: CASSSTRQGARVGYTF. CDR3 sequence (DNA): TGTGCCAGCAGCTCGACAAGGCAGGGGGCGCGAGTTGGCTACACCTTC.